Here is one TCR beta chain with its context. These data originate in a study of blood T cell repertoires in COVID-19. About the study: Italy, Spain and the United States were the sources of the convalescent and acute COVID-19 samples.

Per the original data handling: Reference gene primer amplification gave estimated nucleated cell counts. Clones were read by immunoSEQ multiplex PCR, and TCRdb kept only the in-frame ones, dropping some. That table gives V, J and clone size, and the DNA gave D and trimming. Of 200,000 to 300,000 clones listed, roughly 80% are singletons. V shed 0 bases and J 2 bases; nucleotides not matched to a gene: 10. The length of the CDR3 is 18 residues. Germline loops: CDR1 LGHNA, CDR2 YNFKEQ. Sequencing was done on a sample of peripheral blood. The sequence was collected from a man between 60 and 70 years old with acute or convalescent COVID-19. This sequence joins TRBV4-2 and TRBJ2-3; TRBD2 matches 8 bases. The CDR3 loop reads CASSQDRLPSGPTDTQYF. CDR3 DNA sequence: TGTGCCAGCAGCCAAGATCGCTTACCTAGCGGGCCCACAGATACGCAGTATTTT.